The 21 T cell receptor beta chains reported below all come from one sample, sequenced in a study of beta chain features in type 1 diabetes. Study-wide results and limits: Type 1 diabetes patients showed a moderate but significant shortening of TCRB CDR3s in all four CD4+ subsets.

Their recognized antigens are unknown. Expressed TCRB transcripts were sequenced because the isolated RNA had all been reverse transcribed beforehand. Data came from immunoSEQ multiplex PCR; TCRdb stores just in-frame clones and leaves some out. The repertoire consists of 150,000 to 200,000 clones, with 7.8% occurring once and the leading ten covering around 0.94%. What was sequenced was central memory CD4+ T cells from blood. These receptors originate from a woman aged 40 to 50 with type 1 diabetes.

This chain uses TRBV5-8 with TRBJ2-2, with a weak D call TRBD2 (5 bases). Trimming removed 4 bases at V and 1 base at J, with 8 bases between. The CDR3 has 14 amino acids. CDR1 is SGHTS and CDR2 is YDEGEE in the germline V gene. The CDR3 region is CASSLAQNTGELFF. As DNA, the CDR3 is TGTGCCAGCAGCCTAGCACAGAACACCGGGGAGCTGTTTTTT.

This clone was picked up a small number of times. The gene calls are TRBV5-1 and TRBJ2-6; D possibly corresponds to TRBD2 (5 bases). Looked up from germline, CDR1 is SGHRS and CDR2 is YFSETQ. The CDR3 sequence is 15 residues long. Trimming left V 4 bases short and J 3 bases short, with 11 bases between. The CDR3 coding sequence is TGCGCCAGCAGCATGGGGAGAGGTGGGGCCAACGTCCTGACTTTC. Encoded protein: CASSMGRGGANVLTF.

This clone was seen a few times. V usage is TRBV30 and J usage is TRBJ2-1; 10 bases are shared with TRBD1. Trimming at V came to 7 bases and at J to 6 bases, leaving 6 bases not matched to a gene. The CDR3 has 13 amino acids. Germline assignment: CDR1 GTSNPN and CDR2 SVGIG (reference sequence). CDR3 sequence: CASAGTGVNEQFF. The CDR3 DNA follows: TGTGCCTCCGCCGGGACAGGGGTCAATGAGCAGTTCTTC.

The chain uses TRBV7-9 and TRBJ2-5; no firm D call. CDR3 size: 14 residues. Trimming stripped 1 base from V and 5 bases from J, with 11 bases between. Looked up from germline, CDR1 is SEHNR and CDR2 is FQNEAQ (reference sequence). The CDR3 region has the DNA TGTGCCAGCAGCTTAGATCCCGCCGGGGAGACCCAGTACTTC. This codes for CASSLDPAGETQYF.

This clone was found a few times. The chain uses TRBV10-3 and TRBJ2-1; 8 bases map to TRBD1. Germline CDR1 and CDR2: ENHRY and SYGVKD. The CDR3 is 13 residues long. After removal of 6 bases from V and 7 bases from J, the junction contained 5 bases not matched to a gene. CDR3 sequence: CAIRDRVGNEQFF. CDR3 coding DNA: TGTGCCATCAGGGACAGGGTAGGTAATGAGCAGTTCTTC.

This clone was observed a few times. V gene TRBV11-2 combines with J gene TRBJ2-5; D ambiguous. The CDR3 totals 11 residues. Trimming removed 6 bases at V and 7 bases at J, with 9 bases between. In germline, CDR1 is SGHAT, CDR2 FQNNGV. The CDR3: CASRVTGTQYF. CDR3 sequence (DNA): TGTGCCAGCAGAGTTACGGGGACCCAGTACTTC.

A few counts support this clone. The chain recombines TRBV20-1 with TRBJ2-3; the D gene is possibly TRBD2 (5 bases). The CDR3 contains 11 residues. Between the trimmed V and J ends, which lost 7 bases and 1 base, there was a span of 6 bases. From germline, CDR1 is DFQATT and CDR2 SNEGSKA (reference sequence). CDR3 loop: CSVEGTDTQYF. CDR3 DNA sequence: TGCAGTGTGGAGGGCACAGATACGCAGTATTTT.

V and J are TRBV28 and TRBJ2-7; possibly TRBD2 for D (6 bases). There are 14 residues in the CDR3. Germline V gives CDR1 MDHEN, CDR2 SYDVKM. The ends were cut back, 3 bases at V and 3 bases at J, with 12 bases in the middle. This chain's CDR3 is CASSFPKRVYEQYF. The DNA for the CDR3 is TGTGCCAGCAGTTTTCCTAAGCGGGTCTACGAGCAGTACTTC. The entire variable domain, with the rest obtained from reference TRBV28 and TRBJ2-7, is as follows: DVKVTQSSRYLVKRTGEKVFLECVQDMDHENMFWYRQDPGLGLRLIYFSYDVKMKEKGDIPEGYSVSREKKERFSLILESASTNQTSMYLCASSFPKRVYEQYFGPGTRLTVT.

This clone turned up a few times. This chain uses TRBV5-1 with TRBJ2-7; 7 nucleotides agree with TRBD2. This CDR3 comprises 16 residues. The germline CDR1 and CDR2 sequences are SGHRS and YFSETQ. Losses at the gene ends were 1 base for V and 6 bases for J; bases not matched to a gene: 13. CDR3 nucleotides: TGCGCCAGCAGCTTGTCCCCTAGCGGAGCCGCGGGCGAGCAGTACTTC. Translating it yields CASSLSPSGAAGEQYF. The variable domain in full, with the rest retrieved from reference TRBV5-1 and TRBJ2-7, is KAGVTQTPRYLIKTRGQQVTLSCSPISGHRSVSWYQQTPGQGLQFLFEYFSETQRNKGNFPGRFSGRQFSNSRSEMNVSTLELGDSALYLCASSLSPSGAAGEQYFGPGTRLTVT.

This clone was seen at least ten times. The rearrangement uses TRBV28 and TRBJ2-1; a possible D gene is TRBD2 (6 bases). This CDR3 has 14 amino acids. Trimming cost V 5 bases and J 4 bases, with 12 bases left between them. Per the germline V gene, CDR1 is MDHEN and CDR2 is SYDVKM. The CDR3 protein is CASSPGTEYNEQFF. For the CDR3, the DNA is TGTGCCAGCAGTCCCGGGACTGAGTACAATGAGCAGTTCTTC.

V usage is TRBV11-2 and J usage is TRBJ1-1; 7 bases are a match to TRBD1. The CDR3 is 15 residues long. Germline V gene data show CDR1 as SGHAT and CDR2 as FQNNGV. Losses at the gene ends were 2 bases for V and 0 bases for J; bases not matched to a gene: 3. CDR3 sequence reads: CASSLTDRVNTEAFF. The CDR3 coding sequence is TGTGCCAGCAGCTTAACTGACAGGGTGAACACTGAAGCTTTCTTT.

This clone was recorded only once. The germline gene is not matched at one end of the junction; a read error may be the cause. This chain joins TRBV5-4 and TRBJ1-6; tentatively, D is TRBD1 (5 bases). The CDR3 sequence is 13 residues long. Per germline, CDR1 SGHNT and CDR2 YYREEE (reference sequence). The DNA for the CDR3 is TGTGCCAGCAGCTTGGGGTCGACAGAGCAGATGAACTTT. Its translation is CASSLGSTEQMNF.

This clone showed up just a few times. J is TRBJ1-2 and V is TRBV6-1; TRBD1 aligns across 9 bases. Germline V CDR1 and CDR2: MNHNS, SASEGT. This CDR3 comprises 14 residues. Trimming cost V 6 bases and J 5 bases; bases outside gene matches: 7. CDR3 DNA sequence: TGTGCCAGCAGACGACCGGGACAGGGTTATGGCTACACCTTC. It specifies CASRRPGQGYGYTF.

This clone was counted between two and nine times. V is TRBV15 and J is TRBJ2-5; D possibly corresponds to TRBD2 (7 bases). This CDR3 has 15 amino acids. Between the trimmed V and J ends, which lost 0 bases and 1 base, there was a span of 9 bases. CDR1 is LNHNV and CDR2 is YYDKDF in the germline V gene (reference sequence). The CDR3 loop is CATSRDGGAQETQYF. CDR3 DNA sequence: TGTGCCACCAGCAGAGATGGGGGGGCCCAAGAGACCCAGTACTTC.

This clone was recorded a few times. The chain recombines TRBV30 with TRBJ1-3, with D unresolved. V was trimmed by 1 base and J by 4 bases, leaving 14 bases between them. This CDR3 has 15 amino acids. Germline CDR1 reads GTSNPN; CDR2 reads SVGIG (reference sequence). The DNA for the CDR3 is TGTGCCTGGAGTGACCCACACAGCTCCGGAAACACCATATATTTT. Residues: CAWSDPHSSGNTIYF.

The CDR3: CASSQRRSGLARSNEQFF. Written as DNA, the CDR3 is TGTGCCAGCAGCCAAAGAAGATCCGGACTAGCTAGGTCGAATGAGCAGTTCTTC. J is TRBJ2-1 and V is TRBV14, with 8 positions matching TRBD2. Germline CDR1 is SGHDN and CDR2 is FVKESK. V shed 2 bases and J 7 bases; nucleotides not matched to a gene: 16. The CDR3 covers 18 residues.

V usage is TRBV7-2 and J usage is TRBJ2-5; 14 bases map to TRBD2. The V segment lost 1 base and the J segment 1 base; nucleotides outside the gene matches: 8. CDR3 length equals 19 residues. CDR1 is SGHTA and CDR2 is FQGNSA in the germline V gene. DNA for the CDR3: TGTGCCAGCAGCTTAGGGGGGACTAGCGGGAGAAGGAGCCAAGAGACCCAGTACTTC. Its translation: CASSLGGTSGRRSQETQYF. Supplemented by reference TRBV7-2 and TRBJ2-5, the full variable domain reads GAGVSQSPSNKVTEKGKDVELRCDPISGHTALYWYRQSLGQGLEFLIYFQGNSAPDKSGLPSDRFSAERTGGSVSTLTIQRTQQEDSAVYLCASSLGGTSGRRSQETQYFGPGTRLLVL.

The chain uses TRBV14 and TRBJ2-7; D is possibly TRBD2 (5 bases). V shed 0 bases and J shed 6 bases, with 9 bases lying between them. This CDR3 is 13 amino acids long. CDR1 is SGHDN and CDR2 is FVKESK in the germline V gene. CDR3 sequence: CASSQDGRGEQYF. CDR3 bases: TGTGCCAGCAGCCAAGACGGCCGGGGCGAGCAGTACTTC.

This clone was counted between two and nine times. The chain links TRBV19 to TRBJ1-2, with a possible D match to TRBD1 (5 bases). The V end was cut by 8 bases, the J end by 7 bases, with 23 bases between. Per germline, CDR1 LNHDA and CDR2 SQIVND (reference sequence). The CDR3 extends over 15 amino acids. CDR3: CASRIPSQGKGGYTF. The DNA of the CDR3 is TGTGCCAGTCGCATACCAAGCCAGGGAAAGGGTGGCTACACCTTC.

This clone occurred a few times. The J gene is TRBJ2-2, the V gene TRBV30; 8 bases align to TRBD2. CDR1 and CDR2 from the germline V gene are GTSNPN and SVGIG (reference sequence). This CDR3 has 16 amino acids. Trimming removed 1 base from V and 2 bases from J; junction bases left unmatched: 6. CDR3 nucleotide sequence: TGTGCCTGGAGTGGGGGAGCGGGAGACAACACCGGGGAGCTGTTTTTT. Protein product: CAWSGGAGDNTGELFF.

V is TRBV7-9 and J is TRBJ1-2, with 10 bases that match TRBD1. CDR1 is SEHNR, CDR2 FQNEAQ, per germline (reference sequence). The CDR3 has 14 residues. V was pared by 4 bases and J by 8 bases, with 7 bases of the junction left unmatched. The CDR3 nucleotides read TGTGCCAGCAGCTCGACAGGGGGCGTAGAGGGCTACACCTTC. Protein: CASSSTGGVEGYTF.